The next 10 T cell receptor beta chains were all read from a single sample in a study of T cell changes during pregnancy in multiple sclerosis (dated by TCRdb to about 2019). The receptor library was made with the immunoSEQ multiplex PCR assay. In TCRdb, the immuneACCESS table is reduced to in-frame sequences with V and J assigned. These tables do not hold every clone; where another copy was compared, an unresolved V gene accounts for under half, and the others remain unexplained. The sample includes some 64,000 clones, with less than 95% observed a single time. The ten largest clonotypes hold about 2% of the sample. Sequencing used peripheral blood, obtained in the second trimester of pregnancy. The receptors originated from a female donor in good health, enrolled as a control in a pregnancy study.

The genes are TRBV15 and TRBJ2-1, with unresolved D. CDR3 length: 14 amino acids. Germline V gene sequence: CDR1 LNHNV, CDR2 YYDKDF (reference sequence). Trimming took 0 bases from V and 7 from J, leaving 10 bases between them. The chain's CDR3 is CATSRDLAPNEQFF. The CDR3 DNA follows: TGTGCCACCAGCAGAGATTTGGCTCCGAATGAGCAGTTCTTC.

A single count supports this clone. The chain combines TRBV11-2 with TRBJ2-7, with D perhaps TRBD1 (5 bases). This CDR3 contains 14 residues. Deletions cut 1 base from V and 6 bases from J, with 13 bases between. Germline V gene lookup returns CDR1 SGHAT and CDR2 FQNNGV. The CDR3 bases are TGTGCCAGCAGCTTAGTAAACGGGCAGGGCGAGCAGTACTTC. This encodes CASSLVNGQGEQYF.

This chain links TRBV28 with TRBJ2-7; 13 bases line up with TRBD2. Trimming took 3 bases from V and 13 from J; bases not matched to a gene: 15. This CDR3 region has 16 residues. Germline assignment: CDR1 MDHEN and CDR2 SYDVKM. The CDR3 sequence: CASSLRVGLAGVGAYF. CDR3 DNA sequence: TGTGCCAGCAGTTTGAGAGTCGGACTAGCGGGAGTTGGGGCCTACTTC.

The rearrangement uses TRBV29-1 and TRBJ1-1, with D possibly TRBD1 on 6 matching bases. CDR1 is SQVTM and CDR2 is ANQGSEA in the germline V gene. Trimming took off 7 bases at V and 8 bases at J, with 14 bases between the two ends. This CDR3 has 11 residues. CDR3 protein: CSGGTGTEAFF. The CDR3 coding sequence is TGCAGCGGCGGTACCGGGACAGAAGCTTTCTTT.

This clone has a single count. The chain links TRBV2 to TRBJ2-1; a possible D gene is TRBD2 (5 bases). In germline, CDR1 is SNHLY, CDR2 FYNNEI. V lost 6 bases and J 8 bases, leaving 17 bases between the germline ends. This CDR3 is 14 amino acids long. Here the CDR3 DNA reads TGTGCCAGCAGCGGACTTAAGGGATCGGATGAGCAGTTCTTC. Protein: CASSGLKGSDEQFF.

V usage is TRBV6-4 and J usage is TRBJ1-3; D unresolved. Germline loops: CDR1 MRHNA, CDR2 SNTAGT. Trimming cost V 9 bases and J 3 bases, with 18 bases left between them. The CDR3 extends over 15 amino acids. The CDR3 loop is CARMASWAYGNTIYF. In DNA form, the CDR3 reads TGTGCCAGGATGGCGTCCTGGGCCTATGGAAACACCATATATTTT.

This clone occurred once. The chain combines TRBV6-5 with TRBJ1-1, with D perhaps matching TRBD1 (6 bases). The CDR3 loop spans 14 amino acids. The V gene's germline CDR1 is MNHEY and CDR2 SVGAGI. V lost 6 bases to trimming and J lost 4 bases, with 15 bases between them. The CDR3 nucleotides are TGTGCCAGCAGCCAGACAGGACTGGGCACTGAAGCTTTCTTT. Amino acids: CASSQTGLGTEAFF.

This sequence joins TRBV27 and TRBJ2-2; D is perhaps TRBD2 (5 bases). This CDR3 region has 16 residues. Germline loops: CDR1 MNHEY, CDR2 SMNVEV (reference sequence). Trimming cost V 2 bases and J 4 bases, with 14 bases left between them. The CDR3 coding sequence is TGTGCCAGCAGTTTAAACCTAGGACTGGGCACCGGGGAGCTGTTTTTT. Encoded protein: CASSLNLGLGTGELFF.

J is TRBJ2-1 and V is TRBV25-1; 7 bases are shared with TRBD1. CDR3 length: 13 amino acids. The trim removed 6 bases at V and 4 bases at J, leaving 3 bases unmatched. Germline V gene sequence: CDR1 MGHDK, CDR2 SYGVNS. CDR3 loop: CASSPTGYNEQFF. The CDR3 DNA sequence: TGTGCCAGCAGCCCGACAGGGTACAATGAGCAGTTCTTC.

The chain joins TRBV5-6 to TRBJ2-3, with D perhaps matching TRBD1 (6 bases). With 4 bases removed from V and 3 bases from J, the gap between germline ends came to 12 bases. This CDR3 contains 14 residues. Germline CDR1 SGHDT, CDR2 YYEEEE. The CDR3 DNA reads TGTGCCAGCAGCAGCACAGGGTTGACAGATACGCAGTATTTT. Translation gives CASSSTGLTDTQYF. The variable domain in full, completed from reference TRBV5-6 and TRBJ2-3, reads DAGVTQSPTHLIKTRGQQVTLRCSPKSGHDTVSWYQQALGQGPQFIFQYYEEEERQRGNFPDRFSGHQFPNYSSELNVNALLLGDSALYLCASSSTGLTDTQYFGPGTRLTVL.